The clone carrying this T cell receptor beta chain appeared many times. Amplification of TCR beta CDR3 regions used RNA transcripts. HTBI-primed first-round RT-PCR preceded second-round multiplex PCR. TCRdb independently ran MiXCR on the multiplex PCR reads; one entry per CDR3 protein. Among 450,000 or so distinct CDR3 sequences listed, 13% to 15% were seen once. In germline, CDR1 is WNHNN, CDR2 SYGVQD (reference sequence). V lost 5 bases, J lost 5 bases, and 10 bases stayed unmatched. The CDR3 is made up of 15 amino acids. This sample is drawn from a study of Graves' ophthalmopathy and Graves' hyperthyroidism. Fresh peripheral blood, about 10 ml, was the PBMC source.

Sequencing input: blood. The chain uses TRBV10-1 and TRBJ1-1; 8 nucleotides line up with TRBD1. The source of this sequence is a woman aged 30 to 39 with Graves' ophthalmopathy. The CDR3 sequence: CASSRTGSRLTEAFF. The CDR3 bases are TGCGCCAGCAGTCGGACAGGGTCGAGGTTGACTGAAGCTTTCTTT.